These T cell receptor beta chains were read from a single sample in a study of neoadjuvant anti-PD-1 for oral cavity cancer. Profiled with immunoSEQ multiplex PCR; TCRdb holds only in-frame clones, not every one. The repertoire holds 15,000 to 20,000 clones, around two thirds seen once, with around 2.8% in the top ten. The sequences come from PBMCs, collected before nivolumab (anti-PD-1) treatment. The source is a person aged 35-79 years with oral cavity squamous cell carcinoma. CDR3s include the opening cysteine and the closing phenylalanine or tryptophan.

>TRBJ1-1|TRBV5-4
CASSSKGGVMNTEAFF
>TRBJ1-2|TRBV2
CASSEEYRGGYGYTF
>TRBJ1-3|TRBV9
CASSVARSAGNTIYF
>TRBJ2-1|TRBV14
CASSQGVGAKYNEQFF
>TRBJ2-7|TRBV19
CASSLQGGAYEQYF
>TRBJ1-5|TRBV27
CASSTGTSSNQPQHF
>TRBJ1-1|TRBV5-1
CASSPPGTEGGTEAFF
>TRBJ1-1|TRBV5-1
CASSLSGTEAFF
>TRBJ1-4|TRBV11-2
CASSLTVNEKLFF
>TRBJ1-1|TRBV19
CASSTYTDTEAFF
>TRBJ2-7|TRBV10-3
CAITPGLGYEQYF
>TRBJ1-2|TRBV6-1
CASSEGGRVGGYTF
>TRBJ2-3|TRBV30
CAWKEVADTQYF
>TRBJ2-7|TRBV29-1
CSATGTYDYEQYF
>TRBJ2-6|TRBV19
CASSSGQGRSGANVLTF
>TRBJ1-2|TRBV4-1
CASSQDSGLGYGYTF
>TRBJ2-1|TRBV5-6
CASSVKRGYYNEQFF
>TRBJ2-6|TRBV30
CAWRFGGTGANVLTF
>TRBJ1-2|TRBV2
CASRGQGYGYTF
>TRBJ2-7|TRBV5-6
CASSFGGSYEQYF
>TRBJ1-2|TRBV28
CASSFSPRGVGGYTF
>TRBJ2-5|TRBV30
CAWNAGQETQYF
>TRBJ2-5|TRBV30
CAWSVMSGSETQYF
>TRBJ1-2|TRBV6-5
CASSYSIAGTSGGYTF
>TRBJ2-7|TRBV5-1
CASSLGGSGAYEQYF
>TRBJ2-7|TRBV9
CASSPRDSAYEQYF
>TRBJ2-3|TRBV5-1
CASSLGGARTDTQYF